Sequencing of this TCR beta chain was carried out in a study of T-cell reconstitution after alpha-beta-depleted transplantation in children. Overall study findings and caveats: Certain patients had high TCRbeta diversity at day 60, and it came from recipient T cells and thymic progenitors that survived. By one year post-transplant, T-cell counts and diversity largely arose from T cells that were newly produced.

On this clonotype itself: Its antigen is undetermined.

It was with unique molecular identifiers that the TCRbeta library was prepared. Using its own MiXCR run on the PCR reads, TCRdb lists one record per CDR3 protein. This sample has tens of thousands of distinct CDR3 sequences, with around 40% found just once. V dropped 1 base and J dropped 0 bases, with 10 bases sitting between them. Looked up from germline, CDR1 is SGHAT and CDR2 is FQNNGV. There are 15 residues in the CDR3. The V and J genes are TRBV11-2 and TRBJ2-7, with D maybe TRBD1 (6 bases). Sequencing was performed on PBMCs, mostly from graft donor cells, taken 360 days after TCRalphabeta/CD19-depleted stem cell transplant. The receptor was derived from a male patient younger than 18 who had a stem cell transplant for acute lymphoblastic leukemia, so the T cells may come from the graft donor. The CDR3 loop reads CASSLGQEISYEQYF. The CDR3 DNA reads TGTGCCAGCAGCTTAGGACAGGAGATCTCCTACGAGCAGTACTTC.